This T cell receptor (beta chain) was sequenced during a study of blood T cell repertoires in COVID-19. Study-level information: Acute and convalescent COVID-19 samples came from the United States, Italy and Spain. Sources were T cells, B-cell-depleted T cells, or PBMCs; the material itself was cDNA or gDNA.

J gave up 3 bases and V 4 bases, and 5 bases lay outside the gene matches. CDR1 and CDR2 (germline): LGHNA, YSLEER. The CDR3 runs to 15 residues. Libraries were prepared by immunoSEQ multiplex PCR; TCRdb keeps only in-frame clonotypes and omits some of them. Of around 140,000 clones detected, roughly 81% appear once; the ten largest clones hold roughly 8.9%. Sequencing input: peripheral blood. The rearrangement uses TRBV4-3 and TRBJ2-1; 8 bases agree with TRBD1. The receptor comes from a woman between 50 and 59 years old with active or convalescent COVID-19. The CDR3 loop is CASSRAGGGYNEQFF. The DNA of the CDR3 is TGCGCCAGCAGCCGGGCAGGGGGCGGCTACAATGAGCAGTTCTTC.